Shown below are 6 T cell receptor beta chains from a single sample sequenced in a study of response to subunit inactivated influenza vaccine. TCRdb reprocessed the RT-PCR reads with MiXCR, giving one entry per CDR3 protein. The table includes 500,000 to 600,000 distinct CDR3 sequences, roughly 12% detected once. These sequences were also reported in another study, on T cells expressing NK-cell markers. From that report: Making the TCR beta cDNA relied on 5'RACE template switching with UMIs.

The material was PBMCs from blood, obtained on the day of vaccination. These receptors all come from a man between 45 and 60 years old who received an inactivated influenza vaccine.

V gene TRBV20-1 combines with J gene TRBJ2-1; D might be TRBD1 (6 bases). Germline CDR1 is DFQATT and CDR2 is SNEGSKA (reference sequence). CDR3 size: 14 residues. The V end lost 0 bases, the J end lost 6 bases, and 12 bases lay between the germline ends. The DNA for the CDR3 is TGCAGTGCTAGAGATCAACAGGGTGGCAATGAGCAGTTCTTC. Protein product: CSARDQQGGNEQFF.

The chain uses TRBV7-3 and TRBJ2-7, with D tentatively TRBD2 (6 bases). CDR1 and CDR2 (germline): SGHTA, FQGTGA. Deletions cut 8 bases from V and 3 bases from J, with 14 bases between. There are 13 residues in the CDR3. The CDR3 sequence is CASSIMGGYEQYF. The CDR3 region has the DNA TGTGCCAGCTCGATAATGGGGGGCTACGAGCAGTACTTC.

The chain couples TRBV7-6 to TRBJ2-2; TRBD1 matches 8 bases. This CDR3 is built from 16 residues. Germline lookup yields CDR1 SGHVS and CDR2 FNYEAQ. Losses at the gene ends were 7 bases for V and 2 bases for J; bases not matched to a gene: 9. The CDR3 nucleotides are TGTGCCAGCACCCGCCAAGGACAGGGAAACACCGGGGAGCTGTTTTTT. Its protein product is CASTRQGQGNTGELFF.

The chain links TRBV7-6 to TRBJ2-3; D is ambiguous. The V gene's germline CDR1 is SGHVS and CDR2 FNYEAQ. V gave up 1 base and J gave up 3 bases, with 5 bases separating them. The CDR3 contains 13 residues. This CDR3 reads CASSLVETDTQYF. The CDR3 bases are TGTGCCAGCAGCTTAGTAGAGACAGATACGCAGTATTTT.

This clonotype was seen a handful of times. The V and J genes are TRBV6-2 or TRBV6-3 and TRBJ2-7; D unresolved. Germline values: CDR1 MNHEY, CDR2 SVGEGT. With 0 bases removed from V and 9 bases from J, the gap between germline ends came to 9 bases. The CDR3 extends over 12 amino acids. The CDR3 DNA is TGTGCCAGCAGTTACTCGATGGGGTGGCAGTACTTC. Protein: CASSYSMGWQYF.

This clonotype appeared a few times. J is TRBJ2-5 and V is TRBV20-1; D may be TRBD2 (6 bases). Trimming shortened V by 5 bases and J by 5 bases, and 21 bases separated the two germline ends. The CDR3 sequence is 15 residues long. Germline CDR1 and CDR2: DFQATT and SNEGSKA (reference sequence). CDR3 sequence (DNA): TGCAGTGCTTGGGGGAGGAGCGCAGCCGAGGAGACCCAGTACTTC. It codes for CSAWGRSAAEETQYF.